The sequence of this T cell receptor (beta chain) was determined in a study of cytomegalovirus exposure and HLA in healthy donors. Primers: 60 Vbeta forward and 13 Jbeta reverse. TCRdb's table, derived via immunoSEQ multiplex PCR, lists solely in-frame clones and lacks some. This sample has 130,000 or so clones; around 80% occur once, and the top ten carry around 2.2%. The CDR3 sequence is 16 residues long. Germline V gives CDR1 SGHAT, CDR2 FQNNGV. V shed 0 bases and J shed 1 base, with 10 bases lying between them. Concerning this clone itself: Its specificity is not known.

Study-level findings and limits: The study designated fewer than 200 TCR beta chains cytomegalovirus-associated. Follow-up analysis later connected one missense variant in DCLRE1C with trimming of TCR beta V- and J-genes.

This receptor was identified in a man aged 25 to 40 in good health and CMV-seronegative. The chain uses TRBV11-2 and TRBJ2-1; a possible D gene is TRBD1 (5 bases). Sequencing used PBMCs. The CDR3 bases are TGTGCCAGCAGCTTAGAGGGTAGGGGTTCCTACAATGAGCAGTTCTTC. Protein product: CASSLEGRGSYNEQFF.